This T cell receptor (beta chain) was sequenced in a study of cytomegalovirus exposure and HLA in healthy donors. Study results and limitations: TCR beta sequences reportedly predicted the HLA-A and HLA-B alleles of most subjects accurately.

PCR was performed using 60 Vbeta and 13 Jbeta primers. Sequencing was performed with immunoSEQ multiplex PCR; in TCRdb, only in-frame clones are kept and a portion is missing. The table lists 110,000 to 150,000 clones, around 80% of them singletons. The CDR3 is 15 amino acids. The germline CDR1 and CDR2 sequences are MGHDK and SYGVNS. J gave up 4 bases and V 2 bases, and 4 bases lay outside the gene matches. As to this clone: The target antigen is unknown.

This TCR was sampled from a male donor in good health and CMV-seronegative. The chain uses TRBV25-1 and TRBJ1-4, with 7 bases aligning to TRBD1. Sequenced: PBMCs. In DNA, the CDR3 is TGTGCCAGCAGTGAACGGACAGGTAGTAATGAAAAACTGTTTTTT. Translating gives CASSERTGSNEKLFF.